This entry describes one T cell receptor (beta chain). The sample is drawn from a study of CD8 T cells in Susac syndrome. With random hexamers, roughly 0.45 to 1 ug RNA was reverse transcribed. TCRdb reprocessed the immunoSEQ multiplex PCR reads with MiXCR, giving one entry per CDR3 protein. The sample lists about 200,000 distinct CDR3 sequences; approximately 90% were seen once. The CDR3 consists of 16 residues. Trimming cost V 4 bases and J 2 bases, with 17 bases left between them. Sample: CD8+ T cells from PBMCs. This rearrangement joins TRBV12-3 or TRBV12-4 to TRBJ1-2, with D possibly matching TRBD1 (5 bases). This clonotype was sampled from a human donor with multiple sclerosis. The CDR3 region has the DNA TGTGCCAGCAGTTGGACTTCGGGGCTGGGAAACTATGGCTACACCTTC. Protein: CASSWTSGLGNYGYTF.